The rows below give T cell receptor beta chains drawn from one sample of a study of response to subunit inactivated influenza vaccine. TCRdb ran MiXCR on the RT-PCR reads and lists one entry per CDR3 protein. The sample includes around 470,000 distinct CDR3 sequences, approximately 7.3% seen only once; the top ten take around 13%. This sample comprised PBMCs from blood, obtained around 25 months after vaccination. These receptors all stem from a man between 50 and 75 years old who received an inactivated influenza vaccine. CDR3s include the opening cysteine and the closing phenylalanine or tryptophan. A D gene is named only where the DNA matches it firmly. Clone size is given for some rows only: seen once, a few or many times, or a class if the clone is expanded.

TRBV28	-	TRBJ2-7	TRBD2	CASTPGGQGYEQYF	TGTGCCAGCACCCCGGGGGGGCAGGGCTACGAGCAGTACTTC
TRBV6-5	many	TRBJ2-7	-	CASSYSRFGEQYF	TGTGCCAGCAGTTACTCCAGGTTTGGTGAGCAGTACTTC
TRBV29-1	-	TRBJ2-1	TRBD1	CSVGTGGLLSYNEQFF	TGCAGCGTTGGGACAGGGGGCCTCCTCTCCTACAATGAGCAGTTCTTC
TRBV5-1	-	TRBJ2-7	TRBD1	CASSLTGQGYEQYF	TGCGCCAGCAGCCTCACGGGACAGGGCTACGAGCAGTACTTC
TRBV7-2	many	TRBJ2-5	TRBD1	CASRSDRESFTMQYF	TGTGCCAGCAGGTCAGACAGGGAATCGTTCACTATGCAGTACTTC
TRBV4-1	few	TRBJ1-2	-	CASSQDMNRNYGYTF	TGCGCCAGCAGCCAAGATATGAACCGTAACTATGGCTACACCTTC
TRBV12-3/TRBV12-4	-	TRBJ1-6	-	CASSAPIGDSPLHF	TGTGCCAGCAGTGCCCCTATCGGGGATTCACCCCTCCACTTT
TRBV28	many	TRBJ1-2	TRBD1	CASRSGQNYGYTF	TGTGCCAGCAGGTCGGGACAGAACTATGGCTACACCTTC
TRBV30	-	TRBJ1-3	-	CAWDFLGSNTIYF	TGTGCCTGGGATTTCTTAGGAAGCAACACCATATATTTT
TRBV4-1	many	TRBJ2-5	-	CASSQDSGGPTPQETQYF	TGCGCCAGCAGCCAAGATTCCGGAGGCCCGACACCCCAAGAGACCCAGTACTTC
TRBV7-2	-	TRBJ1-1	-	CASPGGSRTEAFF	TGTGCCAGCCCGGGCGGCAGTAGGACTGAAGCTTTCTTT
TRBV3-1	-	TRBJ1-2	TRBD1	CASSIRQGLDGYTF	TGTGCCAGCAGCATACGACAGGGCCTGGATGGCTACACCTTC
TRBV20-1	few	TRBJ2-7	TRBD2	CSAMSGTSGSYEQYF	TGCAGTGCTATGTCCGGGACTAGCGGCTCCTACGAGCAGTACTTC
TRBV5-1	-	TRBJ1-5	-	CASSLDGEYNQPQHF	TGCGCCAGCAGCTTGGACGGGGAATATAATCAGCCCCAGCATTTT
TRBV5-6	few	TRBJ1-1	-	CASSLAGKLNTEAFF	TGTGCCAGCAGCTTGGCCGGGAAATTGAACACTGAAGCTTTCTTT
TRBV7-3	-	TRBJ1-1	-	CASRLYENTEAFF	TGTGCCAGCAGACTGTATGAGAACACTGAAGCTTTCTTT
TRBV5-1	many	TRBJ2-7	-	CASSFTTHYYEQYF	TGCGCCAGCAGCTTCACGACTCACTACTACGAGCAGTACTTC
TRBV7-6	few	TRBJ2-3	TRBD2	CATGTSITDTQYF	TGTGCTACCGGGACTAGCATTACAGATACGCAGTATTTT
TRBV5-1	many	TRBJ2-1	TRBD1	CASGKLGHGTERYNEQFF	TGCGCCAGCGGAAAATTGGGGCACGGGACAGAACGCTACAATGAGCAGTTCTTC
TRBV12-3/TRBV12-4	many	TRBJ1-1	TRBD1	CASGTGTSSTEAFF	TGTGCCAGTGGGACAGGGACGTCTAGCACTGAAGCTTTCTTT
TRBV12-3/TRBV12-4	few	TRBJ1-5	-	CASSFLDRLFNSNHPQHF	TGTGCCAGCAGTTTCCTAGACAGGCTTTTCAATAGCAATCATCCCCAGCATTTT
TRBV7-2	-	TRBJ2-3	TRBD2	CASSRTRFPDTQYF	TGTGCCAGCAGCCGGACTAGGTTCCCAGATACGCAGTATTTT
TRBV6-1	few	TRBJ2-1	TRBD1	CASSASDPGQGYNEQFF	TGTGCCAGCAGTGCCTCCGATCCGGGACAGGGATACAATGAGCAGTTCTTC
TRBV6-2/TRBV6-3	few	TRBJ1-5	-	CASSYGRQGSQPQHF	TGTGCCAGCAGTTACGGGCGGCAGGGAAGTCAGCCCCAGCATTTT
TRBV14	few	TRBJ2-1	-	CASSQVRGPYNEQFF	TGTGCCAGCAGCCAAGTCCGGGGGCCCTACAATGAGCAGTTCTTC
TRBV14	many	TRBJ2-3	-	CASSHRARRDTQYF	TGTGCCAGCAGCCACCGGGCCCGAAGGGATACGCAGTATTTT
TRBV5-1	-	TRBJ1-3	TRBD1	CASSPDRTGNTIYF	TGCGCCAGCAGCCCGGACAGGACTGGAAACACCATATATTTT
TRBV3-1	-	TRBJ1-1	TRBD1	CASSQGQNLNTEAFF	TGTGCCAGCAGCCAGGGACAGAACCTTAACACTGAAGCTTTCTTT
TRBV24-1	few	TRBJ2-7	-	CATSDLWYEQYF	TGTGCCACCAGTGATTTATGGTACGAGCAGTACTTC
TRBV7-2	-	TRBJ1-2	-	CASSSGPYGYTF	TGTGCCAGCAGCTCTGGACCTTATGGCTACACCTTC
TRBV11-2	many	TRBJ1-1	-	CASSLIRPEAFF	TGTGCCAGCAGCTTAATTAGGCCTGAAGCTTTCTTT
TRBV27	-	TRBJ2-1	-	CASRSSLGHEQFF	TGTGCCAGCAGATCGTCACTAGGGCATGAGCAGTTCTTC
TRBV2	many	TRBJ2-7	TRBD2	CASSELPLAGGGHEQYF	TGTGCCAGCAGTGAACTGCCTTTAGCGGGAGGCGGCCACGAGCAGTACTTC
TRBV5-4	-	TRBJ2-7	-	CASSIGKEAEQYF	TGTGCCAGCAGCATCGGGAAGGAGGCCGAGCAGTACTTC
TRBV11-2	few	TRBJ2-7	-	CASSLDPMGGVEYEQYF	TGTGCCAGCAGCTTAGATCCGATGGGGGGCGTGGAATACGAGCAGTACTTC
TRBV27	many	TRBJ2-7	-	CASSLSRTGYEQYF	TGTGCCAGCAGTTTATCTCGGACGGGGTACGAGCAGTACTTC
TRBV7-2	many	TRBJ2-1	-	CASRQAGSGYNEQFF	TGTGCCAGCAGGCAGGCGGGGAGCGGTTACAATGAGCAGTTCTTC
TRBV11-2	few	TRBJ1-1	-	CASSLARAGGTEAFF	TGTGCCAGCAGCTTAGCCCGGGCGGGTGGCACTGAAGCTTTCTTT
TRBV9	-	TRBJ1-6	-	CASSAGAWDTSSSYNSPLHF	TGTGCCAGCAGCGCCGGGGCGTGGGACACTTCGAGCTCCTATAATTCACCCCTCCACTTT
TRBV2	few	TRBJ1-5	-	CASTTRQQGPQHF	TGTGCCAGCACCACTAGACAACAGGGGCCCCAGCATTTT
TRBV20-1	many	TRBJ1-1	TRBD1	CSARFGTGITEAFF	TGCAGTGCTAGGTTCGGGACAGGGATCACTGAAGCTTTCTTT
TRBV6-2/TRBV6-3	-	TRBJ1-1	-	CASGHTEAFF	TGTGCCAGCGGGCACACTGAAGCTTTCTTT
TRBV5-1	many	TRBJ2-7	-	CASSLGLPHYEQYF	TGCGCCAGCAGCTTGGGACTCCCACACTACGAGCAGTACTTC
TRBV20-1	few	TRBJ1-2	TRBD1	CSANSRDRGRTNYGYTF	TGCAGTGCTAACTCCCGGGACAGGGGGCGAACGAACTATGGCTACACCTTC
TRBV29-1	many	TRBJ2-3	TRBD2	CSVLASGRKGRTDTQYF	TGCAGCGTTCTGGCTAGCGGGAGAAAGGGAAGGACAGATACGCAGTATTTT
TRBV20-1	few	TRBJ1-5	-	CSATDSGNQPQHF	TGCAGTGCTACCGACAGTGGCAATCAGCCCCAGCATTTT
TRBV24-1	many	TRBJ2-5	TRBD2	CATSDSGTSAFQETQYF	TGTGCCACCAGTGATTCCGGGACTAGCGCCTTCCAAGAGACCCAGTACTTC
TRBV10-2	-	TRBJ2-2	TRBD2	CASSYLMTSGTGELFF	TGCGCCAGCAGCTACTTGATGACTAGCGGGACCGGGGAGCTGTTTTTT
TRBV7-2	few	TRBJ2-5	-	CASSNPGLQETQYF	TGTGCCAGCAGCAATCCGGGACTTCAAGAGACCCAGTACTTC
TRBV7-9	many	TRBJ1-2	TRBD1	CASNNQGVRIMGGYTF	TGTGCCAGCAACAACCAGGGGGTTCGGATTATGGGCGGCTACACCTTC
TRBV4-2	-	TRBJ2-5	-	CASSQGRVTWVLQETQYF	TGTGCCAGCAGCCAAGGCAGAGTTACATGGGTCCTCCAAGAGACCCAGTACTTC
TRBV7-2	-	TRBJ2-5	TRBD2	CASSSLLASRETQYF	TGTGCCAGCAGCTCGTTACTAGCGTCCCGGGAGACCCAGTACTTC
TRBV5-6	-	TRBJ2-1	-	CASSFGGPRGNEQFF	TGTGCCAGCAGCTTTGGGGGTCCAAGGGGCAATGAGCAGTTCTTC
TRBV20-1	few	TRBJ2-1	-	CSAMGSSSYNEQFF	TGCAGTGCTATGGGCAGTAGCTCCTACAATGAGCAGTTCTTC